A single sample is the source of the 15 T cell receptor beta chains below, sequenced in a study of CD8 T cells in ankylosing spondylitis. MiXCR, applied by TCRdb to the 5' RACE reads, yields one record per CDR3 protein. The sample yields 350,000 to 450,000 distinct CDR3 sequences, approximately 22% seen once. Sequencing used blood, either unsorted or a sorted T cell fraction (not recorded which). All receptors derive from a male donor with ankylosing spondylitis or in good health (not recorded which).

This rearrangement joins TRBV6-5 to TRBJ2-5; D unresolved. V gave up 8 bases and J gave up 4 bases, with 17 bases separating them. Per germline, CDR1 MNHEY and CDR2 SVGAGI. The CDR3 contains 14 residues. CDR3 sequence (DNA): TGTGCCAGCGGGTACCCGTGGGGAACAGAGACCCAGTACTTC. It is translated as CASGYPWGTETQYF.

There are a few counts of this clonotype. The chain couples TRBV7-9 to TRBJ2-7; TRBD2 matches at 9 bases. With V trimmed by 2 bases and J by 1 base, 6 bases remained unmatched. CDR3 length: 16 amino acids. Germline V gene sequence: CDR1 SEHNR, CDR2 FQNEAQ (reference sequence). In DNA, the CDR3 is TGTGCCAGCAGCTTATTGCGGGGGGGGACGTCCTACGAGCAGTACTTC. Protein: CASSLLRGGTSYEQYF. The whole variable domain, remainder taken from reference TRBV7-9 and TRBJ2-7, is DTGVSQNPRHKITKRGQNVTFRCDPISEHNRLYWYRQTLGQGPEFLTYFQNEAQLEKSRLLSDRFSAERPKGSFSTLEIQRTEQGDSAMYLCASSLLRGGTSYEQYFGPGTRLTVT.

This clonotype was counted only a few times. The chain employs TRBV11-2 and TRBJ2-2, with TRBD2 matching over 11 bases. This CDR3 has 18 amino acids. The germline V gene encodes CDR1 SGHAT and CDR2 FQNNGV. J gave up 1 base and V 1 base, and 5 bases lay outside the gene matches. CDR3 coding DNA: TGTGCCAGCAGCTTAGTGTGGGGACTAGCGGAGAACACCGGGGAGCTGTTTTTT. Translation gives CASSLVWGLAENTGELFF.

There are a few counts of this clonotype. The V gene is TRBV4-1, the J gene TRBJ2-7; D not resolved. Germline V CDR1 and CDR2: MGHRA, YSYEKL. The CDR3 has 14 residues. The V end was cut by 2 bases, the J end by 2 bases, with 10 bases between. CDR3 region: CASSQQTETYEQYF. For the CDR3, the DNA is TGCGCCAGCAGCCAACAGACGGAAACCTACGAGCAGTACTTC.

This clonotype was counted between two and nine times. The genes are TRBV24-1 and TRBJ2-1, with D uncertain. The V and J ends lost 3 bases and 5 bases respectively, with 10 bases between them. Germline CDR1 reads KGHDR; CDR2 reads SFDVKD. This CDR3 spans 14 amino acids. CDR3 region: CATSDIGPHNEQFF. CDR3 sequence (DNA): TGTGCCACCAGTGATATAGGACCTCACAATGAGCAGTTCTTC.

The chain has TRBV12-3 or TRBV12-4 and TRBJ2-3, with D perhaps being TRBD1 or TRBD2 (5 bases each). The length of the CDR3 is 11 residues. V was clipped by 8 bases and J by 7 bases, with 10 bases between them. The CDR3 region is CASRGGYTQYF. CDR3 DNA: TGTGCCAGCCGGGGCGGATATACGCAGTATTTT.

The CDR3 protein is CASSLGGQGAPLHF. The DNA for the CDR3 is TGTGCCAGCAGCCTAGGGGGACAGGGAGCACCCCTCCACTTT. V is TRBV7-3 and J is TRBJ1-6; TRBD1 matches 9 bases. V trimming: 5 bases; J trimming: 11 bases; junction bases outside the gene matches: 7. The germline V gene has CDR1 SGHTA and CDR2 FQGTGA. This CDR3 has 14 residues.

This clonotype was observed a handful of times. The chain has TRBV2 and TRBJ2-7, with TRBD2 identical over 9 bases. CDR3 size: 17 residues. V shed 2 bases and J 0 bases; nucleotides not matched to a gene: 8. Germline CDR1 reads SNHLY; CDR2 reads FYNNEI. The CDR3 protein is CASSESARLADSYEQYF. The DNA of the CDR3 is TGTGCCAGCAGTGAATCGGCGAGACTAGCGGACTCCTACGAGCAGTACTTC.

The chain uses TRBV20-1 and TRBJ2-7; possible D gene TRBD1, 7 bases. The CDR3 is 14 amino acids. Germline V lookup: CDR1 DFQATT, CDR2 SNEGSKA (reference sequence). V lost 1 base, J lost 1 base, and 11 bases lay in between. This chain's CDR3 is CSARGGDSSYEQYF. CDR3 DNA sequence: TGCAGTGCTAGAGGGGGGGACAGTTCCTACGAGCAGTACTTC.

V gene TRBV5-1 combines with J gene TRBJ2-2; D is ambiguous. The CDR3 extends over 14 amino acids. Per germline, CDR1 SGHRS and CDR2 YFSETQ. Trimming shortened V by 4 bases and J by 1 base, and 8 bases separated the two germline ends. The CDR3: CASSLDWNTGELFF. The CDR3 DNA is TGCGCCAGCAGCCTTGACTGGAACACCGGGGAGCTGTTTTTT.

The chain links TRBV28 to TRBJ2-7; 8 positions match TRBD1. The germline gives CDR1 MDHEN, CDR2 SYDVKM. The CDR3 is 14 amino acids. V dropped 8 bases and J dropped 5; count of bases not matched to a gene: 11. CDR3 region: CASGWTGIENEQYF. In DNA form, the CDR3 reads TGTGCCAGCGGATGGACAGGGATTGAAAACGAGCAGTACTTC.

This clonotype was found a few times. This sequence joins TRBV6-1 and TRBJ2-7; 12 nucleotides align to TRBD2. The CDR3 covers 16 residues. The J segment lost 0 bases and the V segment lost 6 bases, leaving 6 bases of the junction unmatched. Germline CDR1 and CDR2: MNHNS and SASEGT. CDR3 loop: CASSRTSGALSYEQYF. CDR3 nucleotides: TGTGCCAGCAGCCGGACTAGCGGGGCTCTCTCCTACGAGCAGTACTTC.

This clonotype was picked up a small number of times. V usage is TRBV28 and J usage is TRBJ2-7; D might be TRBD2 (7 bases). Trimming left V 3 bases short and J 2 bases short, with 11 bases between. Per the germline V gene, CDR1 is MDHEN and CDR2 is SYDVKM. The CDR3 extends over 14 amino acids. CDR3 bases: TGTGCCAGCAGTTTGATGGGGGGGCCCTACGAGCAGTACTTC. Protein: CASSLMGGPYEQYF.

This clonotype was picked up a small number of times. This chain joins TRBV27 and TRBJ2-1; 8 bases are shared with TRBD1. There are 13 residues in the CDR3. V shed 5 bases, J shed 7 bases, and the junction held 4 bases outside the gene matches. Germline V gene sequence: CDR1 MNHEY, CDR2 SMNVEV (reference sequence). This CDR3 reads CASSPHRGNEQFF. The CDR3, as DNA: TGTGCCAGCAGTCCACACAGGGGGAATGAGCAGTTCTTC.

The rearrangement links TRBV27 to TRBJ2-5, with TRBD2 as a possible D gene (7 bases). There are 15 residues in the CDR3. Germline V gene lookup returns CDR1 MNHEY and CDR2 SMNVEV (reference sequence). Trimming removed 4 bases at V and 3 bases at J, with 15 bases between. As DNA, the CDR3 is TGTGCCAGCAGTTCCCCACAGGGAGGGGAAGAGACCCAGTACTTC. This encodes CASSSPQGGEETQYF.